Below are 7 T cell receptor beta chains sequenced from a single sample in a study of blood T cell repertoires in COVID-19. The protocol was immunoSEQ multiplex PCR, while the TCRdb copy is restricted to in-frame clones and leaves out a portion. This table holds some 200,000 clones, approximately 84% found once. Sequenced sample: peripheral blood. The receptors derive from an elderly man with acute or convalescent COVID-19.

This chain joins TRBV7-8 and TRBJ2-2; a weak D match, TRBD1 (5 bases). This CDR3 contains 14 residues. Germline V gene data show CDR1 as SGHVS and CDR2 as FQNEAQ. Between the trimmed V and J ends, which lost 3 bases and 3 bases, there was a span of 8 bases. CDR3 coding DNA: TGTGCCAGCAGCTTTTGGGGCCACACCGGGGAGCTGTTTTTT. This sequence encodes CASSFWGHTGELFF.

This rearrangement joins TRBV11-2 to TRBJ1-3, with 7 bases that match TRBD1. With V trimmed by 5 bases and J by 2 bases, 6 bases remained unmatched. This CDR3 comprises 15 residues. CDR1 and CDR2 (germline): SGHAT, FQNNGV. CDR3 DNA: TGTGCCAGCAGCGAGACAGGGAGCCCTGGAAACACCATATATTTT. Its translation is CASSETGSPGNTIYF.

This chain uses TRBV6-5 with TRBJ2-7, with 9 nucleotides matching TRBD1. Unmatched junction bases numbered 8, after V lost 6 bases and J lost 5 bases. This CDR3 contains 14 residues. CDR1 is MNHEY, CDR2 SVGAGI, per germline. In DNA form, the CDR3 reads TGTGCCAGCAGGGGACAGGGTTCTTTTAACGAGCAGTACGTC. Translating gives CASRGQGSFNEQYV.

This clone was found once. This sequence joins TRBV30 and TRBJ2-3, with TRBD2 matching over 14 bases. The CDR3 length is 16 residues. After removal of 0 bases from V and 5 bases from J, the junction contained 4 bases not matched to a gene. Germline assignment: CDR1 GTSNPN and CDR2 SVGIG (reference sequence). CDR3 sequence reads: CAWSVRLAGGKDTQYF. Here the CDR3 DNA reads TGTGCCTGGAGTGTCCGACTAGCGGGAGGGAAAGATACGCAGTATTTT.

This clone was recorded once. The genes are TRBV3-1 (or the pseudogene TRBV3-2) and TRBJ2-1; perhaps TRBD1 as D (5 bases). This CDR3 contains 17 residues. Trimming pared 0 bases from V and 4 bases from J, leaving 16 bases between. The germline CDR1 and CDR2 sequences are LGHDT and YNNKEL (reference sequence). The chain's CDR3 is CASSQDFRRQLYNEQFF. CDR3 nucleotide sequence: TGTGCCAGCAGCCAAGATTTTAGGCGACAGCTATACAATGAGCAGTTCTTC.

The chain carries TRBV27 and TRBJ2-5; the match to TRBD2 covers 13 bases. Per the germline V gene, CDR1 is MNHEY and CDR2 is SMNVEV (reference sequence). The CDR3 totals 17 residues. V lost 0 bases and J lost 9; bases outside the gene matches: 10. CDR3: CASSLSQLAGGSKAQYF. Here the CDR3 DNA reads TGTGCCAGCAGTTTATCCCAACTAGCGGGAGGGTCCAAGGCCCAGTACTTC.

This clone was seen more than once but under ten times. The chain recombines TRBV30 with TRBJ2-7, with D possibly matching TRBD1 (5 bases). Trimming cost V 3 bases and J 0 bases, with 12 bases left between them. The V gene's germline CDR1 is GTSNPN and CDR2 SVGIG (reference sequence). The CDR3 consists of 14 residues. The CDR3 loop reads CAWRTQTASYEQYF. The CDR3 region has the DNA TGTGCCTGGAGAACTCAGACAGCCTCCTACGAGCAGTACTTC.